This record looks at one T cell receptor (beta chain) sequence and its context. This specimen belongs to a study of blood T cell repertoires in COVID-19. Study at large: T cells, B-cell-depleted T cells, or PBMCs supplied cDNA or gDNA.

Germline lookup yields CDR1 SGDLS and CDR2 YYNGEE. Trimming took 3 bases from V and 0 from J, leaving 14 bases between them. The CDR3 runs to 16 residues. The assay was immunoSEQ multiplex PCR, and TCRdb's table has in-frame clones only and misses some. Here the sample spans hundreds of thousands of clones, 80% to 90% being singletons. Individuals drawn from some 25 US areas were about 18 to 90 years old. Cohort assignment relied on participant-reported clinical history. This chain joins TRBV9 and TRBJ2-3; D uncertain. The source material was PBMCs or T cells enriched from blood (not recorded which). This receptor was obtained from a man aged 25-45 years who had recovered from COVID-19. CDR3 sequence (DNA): TGTGCCAGCAGCGCCCCGACTTTCGGGAGCACAGATACGCAGTATTTT. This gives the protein CASSAPTFGSTDTQYF.